The 29 T cell receptor beta chains in this list originate from one sample, sequenced in a study of blood T cell repertoires in COVID-19. Only in-frame clones appear in the TCRdb table, and some are missing; sequencing was by immunoSEQ multiplex PCR. The repertoire includes roughly 250,000 clones, 75% to 90% of them detected once, and about 6.9% sits in the top ten. Sequencing was performed on PBMCs or T cells enriched from blood (not recorded which). These receptor sequences come from a woman in her twenties or thirties with acute COVID-19.

The chain recombines TRBV5-1 with TRBJ2-1; possibly TRBD2 for D (6 bases). V was pared by 1 base and J by 6 bases, with 17 bases between. The CDR3 loop spans 16 amino acids. Germline CDR1 and CDR2: SGHRS and YFSETQ. The CDR3 protein is CASSLSPSVVVNEQFF. CDR3 sequence (DNA): TGCGCCAGCAGCTTGAGCCCTAGCGTAGTGGTCAATGAGCAGTTCTTC.

This chain uses TRBV27 with TRBJ2-2; the D gene is possibly TRBD2 (7 bases). This CDR3 has 14 amino acids. Germline CDR1 MNHEY, CDR2 SMNVEV (reference sequence). With 6 bases removed from V and 3 bases from J, the gap between germline ends came to 11 bases. CDR3 DNA: TGTGCCAGCAGGTGGGGGGGCGACACCGGGGAGCTGTTTTTT. Translated: CASRWGGDTGELFF.

The chain is built from TRBV27 and TRBJ1-1, with 7 bases aligning to TRBD1. Germline V gene sequence: CDR1 MNHEY, CDR2 SMNVEV (reference sequence). This CDR3 contains 15 residues. Unmatched junction bases numbered 8, after V lost 6 bases and J lost 1 base. The CDR3 reads CASSDPGTANTEAFF. The CDR3 DNA reads TGTGCCAGCAGCGACCCCGGGACAGCGAACACTGAAGCTTTCTTT.

The genes are TRBV20-1 and TRBJ2-7, with 7 nucleotides matching TRBD2. This CDR3 region has 15 residues. V lost 3 bases to trimming and J lost 0 bases; unmatched junction nucleotides: 8. In germline, CDR1 is DFQATT, CDR2 SNEGSKA (reference sequence). The CDR3, as DNA: TGCAGTGCTAGTATACCGCGGGGGTCCTCCTACGAGCAGTACTTC. It translates to CSASIPRGSSYEQYF.

The chain couples TRBV28 to TRBJ2-2; 9 bases are shared with TRBD2. CDR3 size: 16 residues. Looked up from germline, CDR1 is MDHEN and CDR2 is SYDVKM. V lost 5 bases and J lost 3; bases outside the gene matches: 7. The CDR3 DNA follows: TGTGCCAGCAGTCCCGTAGCGGGGGTTTACACCGGGGAGCTGTTTTTT. This translates into CASSPVAGVYTGELFF.

This chain uses TRBV6-5 with TRBJ2-7, with a weak D call TRBD1 (5 bases). Trimming shortened V by 5 bases and J by 1 base, and 12 bases separated the two germline ends. The CDR3 contains 14 residues. The germline gives CDR1 MNHEY, CDR2 SVGAGI. DNA for the CDR3: TGTGCCAGCAGTATCAGGGTGGGATCCTACGAGCAGTACTTC. It is translated as CASSIRVGSYEQYF.

The V gene is TRBV4-3, the J gene TRBJ2-7, with 9 bases lining up with TRBD1. V was clipped by 3 bases and J by 5 bases; unmatched bases: 8. This CDR3 is 15 amino acids long. The germline CDR1 and CDR2 sequences are LGHNA and YSLEER. CDR3 region: CASSQGQGQGDEQYF. The CDR3 region has the DNA TGCGCCAGCAGCCAGGGACAGGGACAGGGTGACGAGCAGTACTTC.

This clone appeared a few times. J is TRBJ1-6 and V is TRBV25-1; 8 nucleotides align to TRBD1. The CDR3 sequence is 14 residues long. The J segment lost 7 bases and the V segment lost 7 bases, leaving 6 bases of the junction unmatched. From germline, CDR1 is MGHDK and CDR2 SYGVNS. CDR3: CASTLGTGNSPLHF. Here the CDR3 DNA reads TGTGCCAGCACCCTCGGGACAGGAAATTCACCCCTCCACTTT.

J is TRBJ1-5 and V is TRBV12-5; no definite D call. V was trimmed by 7 bases and J by 6 bases, leaving 13 bases between them. The CDR3 contains 13 residues. Germline V gene lookup returns CDR1 LGHNT and CDR2 FRNRAP. The CDR3 DNA follows: TGTGCTAGTGCTTCCCTAACGGTTCAGCCCCAGCATTTT. Residues: CASASLTVQPQHF.

On this clone itself: The DNA is omitted, as the CDR3 cannot be located on it reliably, and the CDR3 follows TCRdb's listing. The chain employs TRBV12-3 or TRBV12-4 and TRBJ2-1; TRBD1, as called in the table, went unchecked against the DNA. Counting both end residues, the CDR3 totals 12 amino acids. The CDR3: CASSWGTGNKFF.

The J gene is TRBJ1-4, the V gene TRBV28; D unresolved. Trimming left V 4 bases short and J 7 bases short, with 22 bases between. CDR3 length equals 17 residues. Germline V gene lookup returns CDR1 MDHEN and CDR2 SYDVKM. CDR3 protein: CASSSEGGLGPSEKLFF. Here the CDR3 DNA reads TGTGCCAGCAGTTCCGAGGGAGGCTTGGGCCCGAGTGAAAAACTGTTTTTT.

The chain employs TRBV28 and TRBJ1-4; D not certain. Germline lookup yields CDR1 MDHEN and CDR2 SYDVKM. Trimming left V 7 bases short and J 0 bases short, with 9 bases between. The CDR3 length is 14 residues. The CDR3 loop is CASTDGATNEKLFF. The CDR3, as DNA: TGTGCCAGCACAGACGGGGCAACTAATGAAAAACTGTTTTTT.

The chain combines TRBV7-2 with TRBJ2-1; 8 positions agree with TRBD2. This CDR3 region has 14 residues. V was pared by 4 bases and J by 4 bases, with 3 bases of the junction left unmatched. CDR1 and CDR2 (germline): SGHTA, FQGNSA. The CDR3 protein is CASSSGLGYNEQFF. In DNA, the CDR3 is TGTGCCAGCAGCTCGGGACTAGGTTACAATGAGCAGTTCTTC. The full variable domain, in which reference TRBV7-2 and TRBJ2-1 provide the parts outside the CDR3, is GAGVSQSPSNKVTEKGKDVELRCDPISGHTALYWYRQSLGQGLEFLIYFQGNSAPDKSGLPSDRFSAERTGGSVSTLTIQRTQQEDSAVYLCASSSGLGYNEQFFGPGTRLTVL.

J is TRBJ2-2 and V is TRBV4-2; 8 bases line up with TRBD2. V was clipped by 4 bases and J by 2 bases; unmatched bases: 9. Germline CDR1 LGHNA, CDR2 YNFKEQ. There are 17 residues in the CDR3. The chain's CDR3 is CASSLRTSNLNTGELFF. The CDR3 nucleotides read TGTGCCAGCAGCCTTCGGACTAGCAACCTAAACACCGGGGAGCTGTTTTTT.

This chain connects TRBV18 to TRBJ2-7; 7 nucleotides match TRBD1. V was clipped by 4 bases and J by 1 base; unmatched bases: 1. Germline-derived CDR1 and CDR2 are KGHSH and LQKENI. The CDR3 spans 13 residues. The CDR3 loop is CASSRDRSYEQYF. As DNA, the CDR3 is TGTGCCAGCTCACGGGACAGATCCTACGAGCAGTACTTC. Full variable domain (rest looked up from reference TRBV18 and TRBJ2-7): NAGVMQNPRHLVRRRGQEARLRCSPMKGHSHVYWYRQLPEEGLKFMVYLQKENIIDESGMPKERFSAEFPKEGPSILRIQQVVRGDSAAYFCASSRDRSYEQYFGPGTRLTVT.

The rearrangement uses TRBV11-1 and TRBJ1-1, with D tentatively TRBD1 (5 bases). The germline CDR1 and CDR2 sequences are SGHAT and FQDESV (reference sequence). The CDR3 totals 13 residues. V shed 5 bases and J shed 4 bases, with 11 bases lying between them. CDR3 DNA: TGTGCCAGCAGCATTTGGGGGGGCACTGAAGCTTTCTTT. It encodes CASSIWGGTEAFF.

The rearrangement uses TRBV3-1 (or the pseudogene TRBV3-2) and TRBJ2-3; 7 bases line up with TRBD2. Germline values: CDR1 LGHDT, CDR2 YNNKEL (reference sequence). Trimming removed 1 base from V and 5 bases from J; junction bases left unmatched: 9. CDR3 length: 16 amino acids. In DNA, the CDR3 is TGTGCCAGCAGCCAAGTCTCTAGCGCGGGGGTAGATACGCAGTATTTT. Protein product: CASSQVSSAGVDTQYF.

The chain links TRBV28 to TRBJ2-7; D is possibly TRBD2 (6 bases). This CDR3 contains 15 residues. CDR1 is MDHEN and CDR2 is SYDVKM in the germline V gene. Between the trimmed V and J ends, which lost 3 bases and 4 bases, there was a span of 16 bases. DNA of the CDR3: TGTGCCAGCAGTTTTTTCGGGAGTAGTCGATACGAGCAGTACTTC. Translation: CASSFFGSSRYEQYF.

J is TRBJ2-2 and V is TRBV15; 9 bases are shared with TRBD1. The CDR3 loop spans 17 amino acids. With 1 base clipped from V and 2 bases from J, the junction kept 5 bases outside the gene matches. The germline CDR1 and CDR2 sequences are LNHNV and YYDKDF (reference sequence). The DNA for the CDR3 is TGTGCCACCAGCAGAGGGATGGGACAGGGTAACACCGGGGAGCTGTTTTTT. Amino acid sequence: CATSRGMGQGNTGELFF.

This sequence joins TRBV20-1 and TRBJ2-7; TRBD1 agrees at 10 bases. Germline V gene lookup returns CDR1 DFQATT and CDR2 SNEGSKA (reference sequence). The J segment lost 3 bases and the V segment lost 3 bases, leaving 2 bases of the junction unmatched. The CDR3 sequence is 13 residues long. CDR3 region: CSASWDRGYEQYF. The CDR3 DNA sequence: TGCAGTGCTAGTTGGGACAGGGGCTACGAGCAGTACTTC.

This sequence joins TRBV5-1 and TRBJ2-1; TRBD2 matches 7 bases. Germline V gives CDR1 SGHRS, CDR2 YFSETQ. The CDR3 runs 16 residues. V trimming: 4 bases; J trimming: 7 bases; junction bases outside the gene matches: 14. CDR3 DNA sequence: TGCGCCAGCAGCCTCCCTCTAGCGGTCCCGGGGAATGAGCAGTTCTTC. Amino acid sequence: CASSLPLAVPGNEQFF.

The genes are TRBV5-5 and TRBJ1-6; D is perhaps TRBD1 (6 bases). Trimming took 6 bases from V and 6 from J, leaving 16 bases between them. CDR3 length equals 15 residues. Looked up from germline, CDR1 is SGHKS and CDR2 is YYEKEE (reference sequence). The CDR3 DNA sequence: TGTGCCAGCATGGTCCCAGGGGTTCGTAATTCACCCCTCCACTTT. Residues: CASMVPGVRNSPLHF.

The chain uses TRBV19 and TRBJ2-2; 10 bases are shared with TRBD1. The V segment lost 7 bases and the J segment 6 bases; nucleotides outside the gene matches: 11. Germline values: CDR1 LNHDA, CDR2 SQIVND (reference sequence). There are 16 residues in the CDR3. Here the CDR3 reads CASIRPGQGTAGELFF. CDR3 DNA: TGTGCCAGTATCCGACCGGGACAGGGGACGGCCGGGGAGCTGTTTTTT. The full variable domain, in which reference TRBV19 and TRBJ2-2 provide the parts outside the CDR3, is DGGITQSPKYLFRKEGQNVTLSCEQNLNHDAMYWYRQDPGQGLRLIYYSQIVNDFQKGDIAEGYSVSREKKESFPLTVTSAQKNPTAFYLCASIRPGQGTAGELFFGEGSRLTVL.

This clone was observed once. The chain uses TRBV30 and TRBJ1-4, with a weak D call TRBD1 (5 bases). This CDR3 contains 14 residues. CDR1 and CDR2 (germline): GTSNPN, SVGIG (reference sequence). The V and J ends lost 5 bases and 6 bases respectively, with 16 bases between them. CDR3 loop: CAWGLTVTDEKLFF. CDR3 DNA: TGTGCCTGGGGGTTGACAGTCACCGATGAAAAACTGTTTTTT. Full variable domain (rest looked up from reference TRBV30 and TRBJ1-4): SQTIHQWPATLVQPVGSPLSLECTVEGTSNPNLYWYRQAAGRGLQLLFYSVGIGQISSEVPQNLSASRPQDRQFILSSKKLLLSDSGFYLCAWGLTVTDEKLFFGSGTQLSVL.

The gene calls are TRBV29-1 and TRBJ2-5; D is ambiguous. From germline, CDR1 is SQVTM and CDR2 ANQGSEA. V was shortened by 4 bases and J by 1 base, with 4 bases between the two germline ends. CDR3 length: 11 amino acids. DNA of the CDR3: TGCAGCGTTGTATCCCAAGAGACCCAGTACTTC. Translated: CSVVSQETQYF.

In regard to this clone: At one of its ends the junction is not consistent with the germline gene, which may arise from a read error. The chain is built from TRBV7-7 and TRBJ2-3, with TRBD2 matching over 14 bases. This CDR3 spans 16 amino acids. The germline CDR1 and CDR2 sequences are SSHAT and FNYEAQ (reference sequence). CDR3 amino acids: CASSQGTSGSPDTQYF. CDR3 nucleotide sequence: TGTGCTAGCAGCCAAGGGACTAGCGGGAGTCCAGATACGCAGTATTTT.

The chain employs TRBV9 and TRBJ1-3, with TRBD1 matching 8 bases. CDR3 length: 16 amino acids. After removal of 0 bases from V and 0 bases from J, the junction contained 2 bases not matched to a gene. Germline lookup yields CDR1 SGDLS and CDR2 YYNGEE. The CDR3 loop reads CASSVAGTGSGNTIYF. In DNA form, the CDR3 reads TGTGCCAGCAGCGTAGCTGGGACAGGCTCTGGAAACACCATATATTTT.

This clone was detected only a few times. The rearrangement links TRBV5-4 to TRBJ2-6; tentative D call: TRBD1 (6 bases). The CDR3 contains 16 residues. Trimming removed 0 bases at V and 2 bases at J, with 9 bases between. The germline V gene encodes CDR1 SGHNT and CDR2 YYREEE (reference sequence). The CDR3 spells CASSLGGLAGANVLTF. The CDR3 DNA follows: TGTGCCAGCAGCTTGGGGGGGCTCGCTGGGGCCAACGTCCTGACTTTC.

This chain joins TRBV7-8 and TRBJ1-1; possible D gene TRBD1, 5 bases. The germline V and J ends were trimmed by 3 bases and 7 bases, with 15 bases remaining between them. The germline gives CDR1 SGHVS, CDR2 FQNEAQ. There are 14 residues in the CDR3. CDR3 bases: TGTGCCAGCAGCTTGGGCAGGGATTCGAGTGAAGCTTTCTTT. Its protein is CASSLGRDSSEAFF. Full variable domain (remainder filled in from reference TRBV7-8 and TRBJ1-1): GAGVSQSPRYKVAKRGQDVALRCDPISGHVSLFWYQQALGQGPEFLTYFQNEAQLDKSGLPSDRFFAERPEGSVSTLKIQRTQQEDSAVYLCASSLGRDSSEAFFGQGTRLTVV.